Presented here are 12 T cell receptor beta chains from one specimen sequenced in a study of vaccination and CD4 T cells after COVID-19. Cultured CD4+ T-cell DNA underwent Oncomine TCR Beta short-read sequencing. Via MiXCR, TCRdb re-called the PCR reads, giving one row per CDR3 protein. The table shows about 10,000 distinct CDR3 sequences, with about 31% occurring only once. Treatment denoted: approximately nine-day PBMC culture with coronavirus spike peptide pools or control peptides (ViraFEST assay). Their cognate antigens are unknown. Sequenced here: CD4+ T cells from blood, cultured in vitro, sampled after SARS-CoV-2 vaccination. Every receptor here comes from a human donor who had recovered from COVID-19.

This clonotype showed up just a few times. The gene calls are TRBV6-2 or TRBV6-3 and TRBJ2-7; perhaps TRBD1 as D (6 bases). The CDR3 runs 14 residues. Trimming took off 5 bases at V and 6 bases at J, with 17 bases between the two ends. The V gene's germline CDR1 is MNHEY and CDR2 SVGEGT. DNA of the CDR3: TGTGCCAGCAGTCCTACAGGGACCAGCTCCGAGCAGTACTTC. It specifies CASSPTGTSSEQYF.

The table lists this clonotype with a few counts. The gene calls are TRBV27 and TRBJ2-3; 7 bases are shared with TRBD1. Germline trimming cut 6 bases from V and 0 bases from J; bases unmatched to any gene: 15. Germline V gene sequence: CDR1 MNHEY, CDR2 SMNVEV (reference sequence). CDR3 length equals 18 residues. As DNA, the CDR3 is TGTGCCAGCAGAGCCTACCTCGGGACAGCCGCTAGCACAGATACGCAGTATTTT. This codes for CASRAYLGTAASTDTQYF.

The chain couples TRBV12-3 or TRBV12-4 to TRBJ2-3, with 11 bases that match TRBD2. V shed 6 bases and J 2 bases; nucleotides not matched to a gene: 13. The CDR3 runs to 18 residues. The CDR3 sequence: CASRSSGRSLLNTDTQYF. In DNA form, the CDR3 reads TGTGCCAGCAGATCTAGCGGGAGGTCCCTCCTTAACACAGATACGCAGTATTTT.

This clonotype was recorded a few times. This chain links TRBV6-1 with TRBJ1-5; 7 bases fit TRBD1. V lost 7 bases to trimming and J lost 4 bases; unmatched junction nucleotides: 7. This CDR3 is built from 14 residues. The V gene's germline CDR1 is MNHNS and CDR2 SASEGT. In DNA, the CDR3 is TGTGCCAGCATTGGGGACAGAACTAATCAGCCCCAGCATTTT. Its translation is CASIGDRTNQPQHF.

The CDR3 loop is CASSEALAGTGSYEQYF. For the CDR3, the DNA is TGTGCCAGCAGTGAAGCCCTGGCCGGGACAGGCTCCTACGAGCAGTACTTC. The chain couples TRBV6-1 to TRBJ2-7, with 8 bases fitting TRBD1. The CDR3 has 17 amino acids. The germline V gene has CDR1 MNHNS and CDR2 SASEGT. Losses at the gene ends were 0 bases for V and 0 bases for J; bases not matched to a gene: 7.

The chain employs TRBV4-3 and TRBJ1-5; the D is unclear. Germline V CDR1 and CDR2: LGHNA, YSLEER. With 6 bases removed from V and 2 bases from J, the gap between germline ends came to 11 bases. The CDR3 is made up of 14 amino acids. The CDR3 protein is CASSAYGGNQPQHF. The DNA for the CDR3 is TGCGCCAGCAGTGCGTACGGGGGCAATCAGCCCCAGCATTTT.

The chain links TRBV28 to TRBJ2-7; 7 bases match TRBD1. With V trimmed by 5 bases and J by 3 bases, 7 bases remained unmatched. The CDR3 runs 14 residues. The V gene's germline CDR1 is MDHEN and CDR2 SYDVKM. CDR3 residues: CASSTPGQNYEQYF. CDR3 DNA: TGTGCCAGCAGTACCCCGGGACAGAACTACGAGCAGTACTTC.

V usage is TRBV9 and J usage is TRBJ2-3; the D is unclear. The V end lost 0 bases, the J end lost 3 bases, and 8 bases lay between the germline ends. Germline CDR1 SGDLS, CDR2 YYNGEE. This CDR3 is built from 14 residues. The CDR3 region is CASSVDGPTDTQYF. CDR3 DNA sequence: TGTGCCAGCAGCGTAGATGGGCCGACAGATACGCAGTATTTT.

The chain has TRBV6-5 and TRBJ1-5, with D hard to call. Trimming took 4 bases from V and 1 from J, leaving 14 bases between them. Germline V gene sequence: CDR1 MNHEY, CDR2 SVGAGI. The length of the CDR3 is 16 residues. The CDR3 DNA sequence: TGTGCCAGCAGTTCAAGACTGTTAGGGAGCAATCAGCCCCAGCATTTT. Amino acids: CASSSRLLGSNQPQHF.

V is TRBV5-5 and J is TRBJ2-2, with TRBD1 matching 7 bases. Per germline, CDR1 SGHKS and CDR2 YYEKEE (reference sequence). The CDR3 is 17 residues long. With 4 bases clipped from V and 4 bases from J, the junction kept 13 bases outside the gene matches. The CDR3 DNA follows: TGTGCCAGCAGCCCAGTCCCCGGACAGGCAGGCACCGGGGAGCTGTTTTTT. Its translation is CASSPVPGQAGTGELFF.

This clonotype was seen only a few times. J is TRBJ1-5 and V is TRBV20-1; D gene unclear. Germline CDR1 reads DFQATT; CDR2 reads SNEGSKA (reference sequence). This CDR3 spans 14 amino acids. The V and J ends lost 1 base and 0 bases respectively, with 7 bases between them. DNA of the CDR3: TGCAGTGCTAGAGTGCCGGTTAGCAATCAGCCCCAGCATTTT. This encodes CSARVPVSNQPQHF.

This clonotype has just a few counts. J is TRBJ1-5 and V is TRBV6-1, with TRBD1 identical over 11 bases. Germline assignment: CDR1 MNHNS and CDR2 SASEGT. With V trimmed by 6 bases and J by 4 bases, 8 bases remained unmatched. The CDR3 is 16 amino acids. CDR3 coding DNA: TGTGCCAGCAGAAACCGGGACAGGGGGTCTAATCAGCCCCAGCATTTT. Translation: CASRNRDRGSNQPQHF.